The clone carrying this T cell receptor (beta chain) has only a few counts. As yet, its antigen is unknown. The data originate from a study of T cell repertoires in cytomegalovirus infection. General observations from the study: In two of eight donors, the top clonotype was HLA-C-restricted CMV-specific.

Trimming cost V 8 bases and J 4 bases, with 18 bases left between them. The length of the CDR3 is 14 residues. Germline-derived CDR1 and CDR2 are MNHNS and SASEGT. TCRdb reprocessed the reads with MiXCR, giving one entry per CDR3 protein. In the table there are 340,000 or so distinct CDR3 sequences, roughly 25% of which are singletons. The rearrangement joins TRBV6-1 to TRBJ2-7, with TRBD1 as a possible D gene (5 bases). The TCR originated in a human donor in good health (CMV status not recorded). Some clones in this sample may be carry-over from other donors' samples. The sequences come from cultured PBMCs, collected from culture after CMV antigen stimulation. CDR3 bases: TGTGCCAGCTCTACCCCACGTCAGGGTTACGAGCAGTACTTC. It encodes CASSTPRQGYEQYF.